This T cell receptor beta chain was sequenced for a study of T cells after yellow fever vaccination. For TCR, cDNA came from 5'RACE template switching, which added a universal primer site and UMIs. In TCRdb, the 5' RACE reads were re-called with MiXCR into one record per CDR3 protein. Here the sample spans some 300,000 distinct CDR3 sequences, approximately 3.8% being singletons. Whole-study results and caveats: Reappearing after the booster were most of the clones from primary vaccination (roughly 96% CD4, 85% to 90% CD8).

The CDR3 sequence is 20 residues long. V was clipped by 4 bases and J by 3 bases, with 30 bases between them. For this clonotype: Its antigen is as yet unknown. A read error may be the cause here, since a much bigger clone is one base away.

The TCR sequence derives from a man younger than 35 who received the YFV17D yellow fever vaccine. Here the sequenced sample was PBMCs, taken on the day of the yellow fever booster vaccination. This chain joins TRBV23-1 and TRBJ2-5; possible D gene TRBD1, 5 bases. TRBV23-1 is an open reading frame whose function is uncertain. CDR3 residues: CASSPPSPRQGTWLEETQYF. CDR3 DNA sequence: TGCGCCAGCAGTCCCCCCAGTCCTAGGCAGGGCACGTGGTTGGAAGAGACCCAGTACTTC.